This TCR beta chain was observed in a study of blood T cells in healthy people across ages. The second PCR ran roughly 7 to 12 cycles with a sample-barcoded 5' primer and J-beta primers. Using its own MiXCR run on the 5' RACE reads, TCRdb lists one record per CDR3 protein. The data hold 1.5 million to 2 million distinct CDR3 sequences, with 40% to 55% observed a single time. The individuals who served as donors were healthy Caucasians living in Russia, aged about 6 to 95. This clonotype was observed a handful of times. This TCR was recovered from a middle-aged woman in good health. The sequencing sample was made of blood.

CDR3: CASSLRGGTSPETQYF. The CDR3 DNA reads as TGTGCCAGCAGCCTGAGAGGGGGAACCTCACCCGAGACCCAGTACTTC. V usage is TRBV28 and J usage is TRBJ2-5; TRBD1 might be the D (6 bases). The V gene lost 6 bases and the J gene lost 5 bases, with 22 bases spanning the gap. Germline V lookup: CDR1 MDHEN, CDR2 SYDVKM. The CDR3 is made up of 16 amino acids.